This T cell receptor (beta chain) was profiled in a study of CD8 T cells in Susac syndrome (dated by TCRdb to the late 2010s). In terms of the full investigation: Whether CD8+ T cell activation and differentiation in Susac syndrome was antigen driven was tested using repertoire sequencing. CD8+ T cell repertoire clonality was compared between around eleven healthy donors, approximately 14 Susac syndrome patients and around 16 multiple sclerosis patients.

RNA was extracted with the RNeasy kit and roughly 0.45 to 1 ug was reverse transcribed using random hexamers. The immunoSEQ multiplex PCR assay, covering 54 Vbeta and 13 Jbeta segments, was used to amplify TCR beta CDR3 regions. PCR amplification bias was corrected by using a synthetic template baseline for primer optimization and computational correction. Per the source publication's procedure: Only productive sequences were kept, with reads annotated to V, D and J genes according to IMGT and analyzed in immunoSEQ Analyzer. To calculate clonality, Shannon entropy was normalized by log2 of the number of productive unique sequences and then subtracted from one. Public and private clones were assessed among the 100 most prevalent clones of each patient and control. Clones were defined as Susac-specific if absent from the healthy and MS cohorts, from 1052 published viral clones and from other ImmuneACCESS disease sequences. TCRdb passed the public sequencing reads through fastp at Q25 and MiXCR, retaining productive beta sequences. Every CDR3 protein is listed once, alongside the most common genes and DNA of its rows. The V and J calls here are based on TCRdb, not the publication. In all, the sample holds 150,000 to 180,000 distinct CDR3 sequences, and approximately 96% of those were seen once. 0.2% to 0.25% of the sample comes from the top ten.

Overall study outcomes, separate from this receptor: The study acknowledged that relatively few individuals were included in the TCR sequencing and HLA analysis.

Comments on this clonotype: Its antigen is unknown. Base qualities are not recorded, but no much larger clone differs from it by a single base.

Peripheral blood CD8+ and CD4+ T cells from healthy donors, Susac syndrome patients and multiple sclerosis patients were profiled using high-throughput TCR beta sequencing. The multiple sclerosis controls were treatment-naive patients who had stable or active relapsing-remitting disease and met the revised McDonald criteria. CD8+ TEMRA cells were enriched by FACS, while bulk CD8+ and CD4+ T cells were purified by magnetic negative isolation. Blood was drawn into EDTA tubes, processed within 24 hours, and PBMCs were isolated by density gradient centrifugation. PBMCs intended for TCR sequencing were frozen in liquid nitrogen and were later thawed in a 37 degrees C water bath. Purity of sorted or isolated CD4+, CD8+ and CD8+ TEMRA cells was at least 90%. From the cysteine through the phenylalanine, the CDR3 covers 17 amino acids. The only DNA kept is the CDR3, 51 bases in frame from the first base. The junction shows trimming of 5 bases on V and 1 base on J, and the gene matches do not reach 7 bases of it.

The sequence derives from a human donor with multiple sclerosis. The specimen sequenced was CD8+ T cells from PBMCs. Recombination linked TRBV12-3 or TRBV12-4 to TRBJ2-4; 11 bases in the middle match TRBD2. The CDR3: CASSPRLAGLAKNIQYF. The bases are TGTGCCAGCAGTCCCCGACTAGCGGGGTTGGCCAAAAACATTCAGTACTTC.